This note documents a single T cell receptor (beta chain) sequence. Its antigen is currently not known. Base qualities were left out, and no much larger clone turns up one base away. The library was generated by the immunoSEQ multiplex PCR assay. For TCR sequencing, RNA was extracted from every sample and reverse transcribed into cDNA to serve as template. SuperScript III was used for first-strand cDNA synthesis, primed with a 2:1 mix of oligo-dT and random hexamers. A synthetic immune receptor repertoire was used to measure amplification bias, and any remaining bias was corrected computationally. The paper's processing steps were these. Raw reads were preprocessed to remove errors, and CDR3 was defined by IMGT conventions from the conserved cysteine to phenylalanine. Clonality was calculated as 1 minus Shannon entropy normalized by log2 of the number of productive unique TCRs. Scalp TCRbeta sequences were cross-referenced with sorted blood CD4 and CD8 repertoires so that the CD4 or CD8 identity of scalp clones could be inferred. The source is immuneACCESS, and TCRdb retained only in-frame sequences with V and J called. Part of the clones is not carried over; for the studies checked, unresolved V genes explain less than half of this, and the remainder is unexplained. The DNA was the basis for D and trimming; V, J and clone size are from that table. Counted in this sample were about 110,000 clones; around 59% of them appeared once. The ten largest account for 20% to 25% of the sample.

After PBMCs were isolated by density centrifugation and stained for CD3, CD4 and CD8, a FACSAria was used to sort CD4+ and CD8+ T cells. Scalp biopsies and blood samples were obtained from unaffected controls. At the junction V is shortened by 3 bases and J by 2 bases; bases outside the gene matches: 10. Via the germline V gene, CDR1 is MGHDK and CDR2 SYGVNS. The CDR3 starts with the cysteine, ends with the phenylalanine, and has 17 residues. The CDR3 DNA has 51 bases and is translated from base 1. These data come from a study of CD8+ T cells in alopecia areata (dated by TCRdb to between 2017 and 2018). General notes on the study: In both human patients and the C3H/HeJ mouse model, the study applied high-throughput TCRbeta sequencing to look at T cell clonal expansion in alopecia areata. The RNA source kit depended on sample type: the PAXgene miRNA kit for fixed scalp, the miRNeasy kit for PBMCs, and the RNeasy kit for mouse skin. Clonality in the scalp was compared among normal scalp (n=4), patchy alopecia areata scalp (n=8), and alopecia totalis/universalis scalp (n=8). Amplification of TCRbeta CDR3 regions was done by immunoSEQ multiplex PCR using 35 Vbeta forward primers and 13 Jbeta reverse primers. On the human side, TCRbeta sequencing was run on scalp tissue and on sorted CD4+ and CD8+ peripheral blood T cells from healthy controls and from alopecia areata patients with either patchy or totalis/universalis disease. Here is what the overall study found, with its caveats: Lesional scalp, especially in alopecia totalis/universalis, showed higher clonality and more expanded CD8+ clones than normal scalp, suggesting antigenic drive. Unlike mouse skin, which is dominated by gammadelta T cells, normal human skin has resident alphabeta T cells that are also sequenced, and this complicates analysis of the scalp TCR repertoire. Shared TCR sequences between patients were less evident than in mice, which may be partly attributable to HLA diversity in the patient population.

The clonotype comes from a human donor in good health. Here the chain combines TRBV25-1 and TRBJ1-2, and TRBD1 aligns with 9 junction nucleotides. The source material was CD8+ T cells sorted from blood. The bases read TGTGCCAGCAGTGATCGTGGGGGACAGGGATCAAACTATGGCTACACCTTC. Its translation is CASSDRGGQGSNYGYTF.